These 32 T cell receptor beta chains originate from one sample sequenced in a study of CD8 T cells in ankylosing spondylitis. MiXCR was run by TCRdb on the 5' RACE reads, yielding one entry per CDR3 protein. The sample consists of 210,000 or so distinct CDR3 sequences, 25% to 30% of them appearing once. Sequences were obtained from blood, either unsorted or a sorted T cell fraction (not recorded which). The receptor set was obtained from a male donor with ankylosing spondylitis or in good health (not recorded which).

Many counts were recorded for this clonotype. In DNA, the CDR3 is TGTGCCAGCAGCTTTGGGACCGGGACAGGGAAAAACGGGGAGCTGTTTTTT. This gives the protein CASSFGTGTGKNGELFF. The chain carries TRBV7-8 and TRBJ2-2, with 9 bases fitting TRBD1. CDR1 SGHVS and CDR2 FQNEAQ come from the germline V gene. There are 17 residues in the CDR3. V gave up 3 bases and J gave up 7 bases; unmatched junction bases: 12.

This clonotype was seen repeatedly, ten times or more. The V and J genes are TRBV20-1 and TRBJ2-1, with a tentative D call TRBD1 (6 bases). Trimming took off 4 bases at V and 2 bases at J, with 9 bases between the two ends. This CDR3 spans 13 amino acids. Germline CDR1 is DFQATT and CDR2 is SNEGSKA (reference sequence). CDR3 DNA: TGCAGTGCTATGGGGGCAACCTACAATGAGCAGTTCTTC. Protein sequence: CSAMGATYNEQFF.

The chain has TRBV3-1 and TRBJ2-4; TRBD2 aligns across 16 bases. The V gene's germline CDR1 is LGHDT and CDR2 YNNKEL (reference sequence). This CDR3 is built from 18 residues. The V gene end was trimmed by 11 bases and the J gene end by 0 bases; junction bases not matched to a gene: 10. CDR3 sequence: CAFSWGLAGGTAKNIQYF. The CDR3 DNA sequence: TGTGCCTTCAGTTGGGGACTAGCGGGAGGGACAGCCAAAAACATTCAGTACTTC.

The J gene is TRBJ1-1, the V gene TRBV6-6; maybe TRBD1 (5 bases). V shed 8 bases and J shed 4 bases, with 14 bases lying between them. CDR3 length: 13 residues. CDR1 MNHNY and CDR2 SVGAGI come from the germline V gene (reference sequence). CDR3 amino acids: CASLGTQGTEAFF. CDR3 in DNA: TGTGCCAGCCTGGGGACGCAGGGCACTGAAGCTTTCTTT.

The chain employs TRBV20-1 and TRBJ2-7; 8 nucleotides match TRBD1. The CDR3 spans 14 residues. The ends lost 3 bases at V and 0 bases at J; junction bases unmatched: 4. The germline V gene has CDR1 DFQATT and CDR2 SNEGSKA (reference sequence). CDR3 in amino acids: CSASRTGHSYEQYF. The CDR3, as DNA: TGCAGTGCTAGCCGGACAGGGCACTCCTACGAGCAGTACTTC.

The V call is TRBV25-1, the J call TRBJ2-3; D is perhaps TRBD1 (6 bases). From germline, CDR1 is MGHDK and CDR2 SYGVNS. The CDR3 spans 17 residues. Trimming shortened V by 4 bases and J by 1 base, and 18 bases separated the two germline ends. The CDR3 loop is CASSGSRGIQGTDTQYF. CDR3 in DNA: TGTGCCAGCAGTGGGAGCAGGGGAATACAAGGCACAGATACGCAGTATTTT.

In this sample, this clonotype turned up many times. The V and J genes are TRBV15 and TRBJ2-7, with 8 bases lining up with TRBD2. V trimming: 0 bases; J trimming: 6 bases; junction bases outside the gene matches: 13. This CDR3 has 17 amino acids. Per the germline V gene, CDR1 is LNHNV and CDR2 is YYDKDF (reference sequence). CDR3 sequence: CATSRDLPGGAYGEQYF. Here the CDR3 DNA reads TGTGCCACCAGCAGAGATCTCCCGGGAGGGGCATACGGCGAGCAGTACTTC.

This clonotype showed up many times. CDR3 amino acids: CAINPSGDYEQYF. CDR3 nucleotides: TGTGCCATCAATCCTAGCGGGGATTACGAGCAGTACTTC. The rearrangement joins TRBV10-3 to TRBJ2-7, with TRBD2 matching over 9 bases. Per germline, CDR1 ENHRY and CDR2 SYGVKD. V gave up 7 bases and J gave up 4 bases; unmatched junction bases: 5. The CDR3 is 13 residues long.

This clonotype was counted ten times or more. This chain joins TRBV12-3 or TRBV12-4 and TRBJ2-5; 8 bases agree with TRBD2. CDR3 size: 14 residues. The ends lost 6 bases at V and 5 bases at J; junction bases unmatched: 8. DNA of the CDR3: TGTGCCAGCAGCCGAGCGGGAGTGTTGGAGACCCAGTACTTC. Its protein product is CASSRAGVLETQYF.

This clonotype was picked up a small number of times. This rearrangement joins TRBV12-3 or TRBV12-4 to TRBJ2-3, with D unresolved. Between the trimmed V and J ends, which lost 3 bases and 5 bases, there was a span of 12 bases. This CDR3 is built from 14 residues. CDR3 region: CASSLMVPGDTQYF. The CDR3 DNA is TGTGCCAGCAGTTTGATGGTTCCCGGAGATACGCAGTATTTT.

V usage is TRBV7-2 and J usage is TRBJ2-5; 10 bases are a match to TRBD2. Trimming took 3 bases from V and 1 from J; bases not matched to a gene: 5. There are 16 residues in the CDR3. The germline CDR1 and CDR2 sequences are SGHTA and FQGNSA. Here the CDR3 reads CASSLQGLAIQETQYF. The DNA for the CDR3 is TGTGCCAGCAGCTTGCAGGGACTAGCGATCCAAGAGACCCAGTACTTC.

Many counts were recorded for this clonotype. This chain uses TRBV6-2 or TRBV6-3 with TRBJ1-1; no firm D call. The CDR3 loop spans 16 amino acids. The V end lost 5 bases, the J end lost 0 bases, and 16 bases lay between the germline ends. CDR1 and CDR2 (germline): MNHEY, SVGEGT. CDR3 residues: CASSDLPPGMNTEAFF. Written as DNA, the CDR3 is TGTGCCAGCAGTGACTTACCGCCGGGAATGAACACTGAAGCTTTCTTT.

This clonotype showed up many times. The genes are TRBV6-5 and TRBJ2-7, with D maybe TRBD2 (7 bases). V lost 2 bases and J lost 6, with 11 bases in between. The CDR3 spans 13 residues. Germline V gene data show CDR1 as MNHEY and CDR2 as SVGAGI. The CDR3 region has the DNA TGTGCCAGCAGTTACAGGGGGGGGGGCGAGCAGTACTTC. Amino acids: CASSYRGGGEQYF.

This clonotype was picked up many times. The chain is built from TRBV9 and TRBJ2-7; D might be TRBD1 or TRBD2, each matching 5 bases. The V end was cut by 0 bases, the J end by 3 bases, with 13 bases between. Germline-derived CDR1 and CDR2 are SGDLS and YYNGEE. The CDR3 consists of 15 residues. The DNA of the CDR3 is TGTGCCAGCAGCGTAGAAGAGGGGATCGACTACGAGCAGTACTTC. Its protein is CASSVEEGIDYEQYF.

This clonotype was counted ten times or more. The CDR3 end shows no conserved phenylalanine or tryptophan, and so a read error is likely. The DNA is left out, because the CDR3 cannot be placed on it with certainty; the CDR3 is given as TCRdb lists it. The rearrangement uses TRBV15 and TRBJ2-5; no check of the table's D call, TRBD1, against the DNA was made. The CDR3 sequence runs 10 residues, both termini included. The germline V gene encodes CDR1 LNHNV and CDR2 YYDKDF (reference sequence). Here the CDR3 reads CATSGTGFRL.

This clonotype was counted at least ten times. The chain uses TRBV20-1 and TRBJ2-7, with no clear D. Germline V gives CDR1 DFQATT, CDR2 SNEGSKA (reference sequence). The CDR3 is made up of 9 amino acids. This CDR3 is CSANYEQYF. In DNA, the CDR3 is TGCAGCGCCAACTACGAGCAGTACTTC.

This clonotype was counted many times. The genes are TRBV12-3 or TRBV12-4 and TRBJ1-2; D gene ambiguous. This CDR3 has 11 residues. Trimming took 5 bases from V and 7 from J, leaving 8 bases between them. CDR3 sequence reads: CASSPGSGYTF. The CDR3 DNA follows: TGTGCCAGCAGTCCCGGTTCTGGCTACACCTTC.

Ten or more counts support this clonotype. V gene TRBV20-1 combines with J gene TRBJ2-5; D may match TRBD1 or TRBD2 (5 bases each). The ends were cut back, 6 bases at V and 2 bases at J, with 19 bases in the middle. This CDR3 is 15 amino acids long. Germline CDR1 is DFQATT and CDR2 is SNEGSKA (reference sequence). This chain's CDR3 is CSALVFGTKQETQYF. CDR3 in DNA: TGCAGTGCCCTAGTCTTCGGGACCAAACAAGAGACCCAGTACTTC.

This rearrangement joins TRBV12-3 or TRBV12-4 to TRBJ1-5; no clear D. V was pared by 1 base and J by 7 bases, with 11 bases between. The CDR3 covers 14 residues. The CDR3 coding sequence is TGTGCCAGCAGTTTAGAGTGGGGTGGCCAGCCCCAGCATTTT. The encoded protein is CASSLEWGGQPQHF.

This clonotype was counted many times. This chain uses TRBV5-5 with TRBJ2-7, with no clear D. The CDR3 spans 15 residues. The ends were cut back, 0 bases at V and 4 bases at J, with 14 bases in the middle. Germline CDR1 and CDR2: SGHKS and YYEKEE (reference sequence). CDR3 in amino acids: CASSLAPTTAYEQYF. Written as DNA, the CDR3 is TGTGCCAGCAGCTTGGCCCCCACCACCGCTTACGAGCAGTACTTC. Combining the CDR3 with reference TRBV5-5 and TRBJ2-7 gives the whole variable domain DAGVTQSPTHLIKTRGQQVTLRCSPISGHKSVSWYQQVLGQGPQFIFQYYEKEERGRGNFPDRFSARQFPNYSSELNVNALLLGDSALYLCASSLAPTTAYEQYFGPGTRLTVT.

The CDR3 sequence is CSASAGAPYEQYF. The CDR3 DNA reads as TGCAGTGCTAGTGCGGGGGCCCCCTACGAGCAGTACTTC. This rearrangement joins TRBV20-1 to TRBJ2-7; a possible D gene is TRBD2 (7 bases). Trimming removed 3 bases at V and 2 bases at J, with 11 bases between. CDR1 and CDR2 from the germline V gene are DFQATT and SNEGSKA (reference sequence). The CDR3 is 13 amino acids.

This clonotype was detected many times. The genes are TRBV28 and TRBJ2-1; 15 nucleotides match TRBD2. CDR3 length: 15 amino acids. V lost 8 bases and J lost 6; bases outside the gene matches: 5. Germline assignment: CDR1 MDHEN and CDR2 SYDVKM. The CDR3 nucleotides read TGTGCCAGCGTGGGACTAGCGGGAGGAGGCAATGAGCAGTTCTTC. Translation gives CASVGLAGGGNEQFF.

This clonotype was found many times. The chain is built from TRBV4-1 and TRBJ2-5; the D is unclear. The germline CDR1 and CDR2 sequences are MGHRA and YSYEKL. The CDR3 extends over 14 amino acids. V shed 0 bases and J shed 5 bases, with 10 bases lying between them. The CDR3 coding sequence is TGCGCCAGCAGCCAAGACTCACGGGCGGAGACCCAGTACTTC. It yields the protein CASSQDSRAETQYF.

This clonotype was recorded at least ten times. V and J are TRBV6-1 and TRBJ2-1; 9 bases align to TRBD1. The germline V gene has CDR1 MNHNS and CDR2 SASEGT. The V segment lost 6 bases and the J segment 9 bases; nucleotides outside the gene matches: 6. This CDR3 comprises 13 residues. CDR3 in DNA: TGTGCCAGCAGCCGGGACAGGGAAGCTGAGCAGTTCTTC. This gives the protein CASSRDREAEQFF.

This clonotype occurred many times. This chain connects TRBV2 to TRBJ2-7, with D perhaps TRBD2 (5 bases). V lost 6 bases to trimming and J lost 2 bases, with 23 bases between them. The CDR3 length is 17 residues. The germline V gene encodes CDR1 SNHLY and CDR2 FYNNEI. The CDR3 DNA follows: TGTGCCAGCAGAGTCCCGGAAGTGTCCACCGGGACCTACGAGCAGTACTTC. Protein product: CASRVPEVSTGTYEQYF.

This chain uses TRBV29-1 with TRBJ2-1; D tentatively reads TRBD1 or TRBD2 (5 bases each). V was trimmed by 3 bases and J by 4 bases, leaving 16 bases between them. The CDR3 runs to 15 residues. CDR1 SQVTM and CDR2 ANQGSEA come from the germline V gene. The CDR3 protein is CSVDGVGTGYNEQFF. The CDR3 DNA reads TGCAGCGTTGACGGGGTGGGCACAGGTTACAATGAGCAGTTCTTC.

This clonotype was found many times. This rearrangement joins TRBV20-1 to TRBJ1-5, with 10 bases fitting TRBD1. Germline trimming cut 6 bases from V and 2 bases from J; bases unmatched to any gene: 10. The CDR3 is made up of 16 amino acids. Germline V gives CDR1 DFQATT, CDR2 SNEGSKA (reference sequence). The CDR3 DNA reads TGCAGTGCCAACAGCCGGGACAGGGGACGCAATCAGCCCCAGCATTTT. Protein: CSANSRDRGRNQPQHF.

This clonotype was observed many times. The V gene is TRBV6-5, the J gene TRBJ2-2; 8 bases line up with TRBD2. The V and J ends lost 1 base and 0 bases, in that order; junction bases with no gene match: 1. This CDR3 comprises 16 residues. CDR1 is MNHEY and CDR2 is SVGAGI in the germline V gene. The CDR3 here is CASSYFGRANTGELFF. In nucleotides, the CDR3 is TGTGCCAGCAGTTACTTCGGGAGGGCGAACACCGGGGAGCTGTTTTTT.

This clonotype was counted at least ten times. The chain combines TRBV18 with TRBJ2-7, with D maybe TRBD2 (5 bases). The CDR3 loop spans 12 amino acids. Trimming left V 3 bases short and J 7 bases short, with 10 bases between. Germline-derived CDR1 and CDR2 are KGHSH and LQKENI. This chain's CDR3 is CASSPDWVEQYF. CDR3 in DNA: TGTGCCAGCTCACCGGACTGGGTTGAGCAGTACTTC.

At least ten counts were recorded for this clonotype. The V and J genes are TRBV24-1 and TRBJ2-3; weak D call: TRBD2 (6 bases). The V end lost 5 bases, the J end lost 3 bases, and 8 bases lay between the germline ends. From germline, CDR1 is KGHDR and CDR2 SFDVKD. The CDR3 spans 13 residues. The CDR3 is CATSGAGTDTQYF. The CDR3 DNA sequence: TGTGCCACCAGTGGTGCGGGAACAGATACGCAGTATTTT.

A word on this clonotype: It may be a read error: a sequence one base away is much more abundant. The rearrangement joins TRBV18 to TRBJ1-1; D not resolved. From germline, CDR1 is KGHSH and CDR2 LQKENI. There are 13 residues in the CDR3. The CDR3, as DNA: TGTGCCAGCTCTTCCGGGGAGAACACTAAAGCTTTCTTT. Translation: CASSSGENTKAFF.

CDR3 region: CASSPSEGFYYEQYF. The CDR3 region has the DNA TGTGCCAGCAGCCCGAGCGAGGGCTTCTACTACGAGCAGTACTTC. The gene calls are TRBV7-9 and TRBJ2-7, with a possible D match to TRBD2 (5 bases). Trimming left V 5 bases short and J 3 bases short, with 17 bases between. Germline V gene data show CDR1 as SEHNR and CDR2 as FQNEAQ (reference sequence). The CDR3 has 15 amino acids. Complete variable domain (other parts from reference TRBV7-9 and TRBJ2-7): DTGVSQNPRHKITKRGQNVTFRCDPISEHNRLYWYRQTLGQGPEFLTYFQNEAQLEKSRLLSDRFSAERPKGSFSTLEIQRTEQGDSAMYLCASSPSEGFYYEQYFGPGTRLTVT.